Given below is one T cell receptor (beta chain) in context. The sample originates from a study of blood T cell repertoires in COVID-19. Original data processing: Estimated nucleated cell counts came from reference gene primer amplification. TCRdb's copy holds only in-frame clones and misses some; the assay was immunoSEQ multiplex PCR. V, J and clone size reflect that table, while D and trimming were determined from the DNA. The sample contains nearly 350,000 clones, around 80% of which appear only once. The CDR3 loop spans 17 amino acids. The V and J ends lost 2 bases and 4 bases respectively, with 20 bases between them. In germline, CDR1 is MNHNS, CDR2 SASEGT.

Sequenced sample: peripheral blood. The TCR sequence derives from a man under 40 with active or convalescent COVID-19. The chain recombines TRBV6-1 with TRBJ1-2; D possibly corresponds to TRBD1 (5 bases). CDR3 bases: TGTGCCAGCAGTGAAACAGGAACCCTCATCCTAGGCTATGGCTACACCTTC. Residues: CASSETGTLILGYGYTF.